This record looks at one T cell receptor (beta chain) sequence and its context. The antigen is undetermined. The data were obtained in a study of cytomegalovirus exposure and HLA in healthy donors. Only in-frame clones appear in the TCRdb table, and some are missing; sequencing was by immunoSEQ multiplex PCR. The profile shows about 180,000 clones, around 86% of them singletons. Overall study results and limits: Most TCR sequences were rare, but some public TCRs occurred in many donors. The study labeled around 160 TCR beta chains cytomegalovirus-associated. In vitro experiments confirmed that three CMV-associated chains were specific for CMV antigens.

This CDR3 region has 14 residues. With V trimmed by 4 bases and J by 6 bases, 8 bases remained unmatched. Germline V gives CDR1 MNHEY, CDR2 SMNVEV (reference sequence). Sample: PBMCs. The V call is TRBV27, the J call TRBJ2-7, with TRBD1 identical over 8 bases. The TCR was taken from a man between 18 and 29 years old in good health and CMV-seropositive. DNA for the CDR3: TGTGCCAGCAGTTCGCTTGGACAGGGAGGCGAGCAGTACTTC. This codes for CASSSLGQGGEQYF.